The entry below gives a single T cell receptor (beta chain) sequence along with its context. This entry belongs to a study of blood T cell repertoires in COVID-19. The wider study: Spain, Italy and the United States supplied samples that represented acute and convalescent COVID-19. In each case, the material was cDNA or gDNA derived from T cells, B-cell-depleted T cells, or PBMCs.

The data were produced by immunoSEQ multiplex PCR, yet TCRdb's version contains in-frame clones alone and is incomplete. The repertoire holds approximately 37,000 clones, with 80% to 90% as singletons. This receptor was identified in a woman in her seventies with acute or convalescent COVID-19. Sequencing input: peripheral blood.

The CDR3 DNA reads TGCGCCAGCAGCCAAGAAATGGTTTTCAGCGTTGTCGGGGAGCTGTTTTTT. This gives the protein CASSQEMVFSVVGELFF. The rearrangement joins TRBV4-1 to TRBJ2-2; D uncertain. In germline, CDR1 is MGHRA, CDR2 YSYEKL. V lost 0 bases and J 7 bases, leaving 18 bases between the germline ends. The CDR3 has 17 amino acids.